This TCR beta chain was observed in a study of beta chain features in type 1 diabetes. All of the isolated RNA was reverse transcribed, so expressed TCRB transcripts were sequenced. Profiled with immunoSEQ multiplex PCR; TCRdb holds only in-frame clones, not every one. The data contain about 650,000 clones, around 12% of them singletons. Points from the study as a whole: Moderately but significantly shorter TCRB CDR3s were found in Type 1 diabetes patients in all four CD4+ subsets.

This clone was counted a few times. Its antigen is still unknown. Between the trimmed V and J ends, which lost 4 bases and 4 bases, there was a span of 16 bases. Per the germline V gene, CDR1 is SGHTA and CDR2 is FQGNSA. This CDR3 spans 15 amino acids. J is TRBJ1-2 and V is TRBV7-2; a possible D gene is TRBD1 (5 bases). The TCR comes from a man aged 25-40 years with type 1 diabetes. The specimen sequenced was naive CD4+ T cells from blood. CDR3 coding DNA: TGTGCCAGCAGCTCCCCTCGGACGGGGCTCTATGGCTACACCTTC. It translates to CASSSPRTGLYGYTF.